This T cell receptor (beta chain) was documented in a study of human T cells and chemical hapten exposure. Notes on the study in general: With patch test score, the counts of PT1 expanded TCRs showed a positive correlation. DPC sensitization left the count of TCRs above 1 in 1000 unchanged.

The V and J ends lost 0 bases and 5 bases, in that order; junction bases with no gene match: 6. Germline V gene lookup returns CDR1 DFQATT and CDR2 SNEGSKA (reference sequence). The CDR3 sequence is 14 residues long. On this clonotype itself: Its antigen is currently unknown.

From the RACE reads, TCRdb called clonotypes with MiXCR, one entry per CDR3 protein. Of more than 80,000 distinct CDR3 sequences listed, 10% to 15% are singletons. The time point is: pre-sensitization, week 0. Treatment denoted: therapeutic diphenylcyclopropenone sensitization with weekly scalp DPC. This TCR was recovered from a woman between 45 and 65 years old with alopecia areata. Some clones in this sample may be carry-over from other donors' samples. This sample comprised whole blood, obtained in connection with sensitization to the hapten diphenylcyclopropenone (DPC). The V and J genes are TRBV20-1 and TRBJ2-5; 7 bases match TRBD2. This chain's CDR3 is CSARDPGLVETQYF. CDR3 coding DNA: TGCAGTGCTAGAGATCCTGGACTAGTTGAGACCCAGTACTTC.